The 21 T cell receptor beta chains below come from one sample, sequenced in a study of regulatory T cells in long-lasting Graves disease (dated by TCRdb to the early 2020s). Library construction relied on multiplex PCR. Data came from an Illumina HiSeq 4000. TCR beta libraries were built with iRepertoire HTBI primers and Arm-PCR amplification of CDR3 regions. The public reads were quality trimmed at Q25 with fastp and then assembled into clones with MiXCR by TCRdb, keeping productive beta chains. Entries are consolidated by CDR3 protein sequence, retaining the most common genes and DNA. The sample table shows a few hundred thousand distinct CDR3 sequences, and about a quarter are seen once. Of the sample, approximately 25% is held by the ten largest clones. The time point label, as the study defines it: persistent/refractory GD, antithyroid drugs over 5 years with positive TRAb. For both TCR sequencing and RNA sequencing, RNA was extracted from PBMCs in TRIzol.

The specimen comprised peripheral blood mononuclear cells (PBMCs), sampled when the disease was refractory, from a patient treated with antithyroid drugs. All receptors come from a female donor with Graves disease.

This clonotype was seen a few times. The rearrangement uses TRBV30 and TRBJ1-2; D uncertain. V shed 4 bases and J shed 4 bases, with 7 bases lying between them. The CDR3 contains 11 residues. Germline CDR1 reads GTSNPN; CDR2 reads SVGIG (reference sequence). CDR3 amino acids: CAWNRVYGYTF. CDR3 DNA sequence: TGTGCCTGGAATAGAGTCTATGGCTACACCTTC.

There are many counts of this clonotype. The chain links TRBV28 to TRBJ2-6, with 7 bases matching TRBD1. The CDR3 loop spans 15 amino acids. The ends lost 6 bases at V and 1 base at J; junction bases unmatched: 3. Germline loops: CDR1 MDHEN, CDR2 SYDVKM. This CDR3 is CASSPTGSGANVLTF. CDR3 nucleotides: TGTGCCAGCAGCCCGACAGGGTCTGGGGCCAACGTCCTGACTTTC.

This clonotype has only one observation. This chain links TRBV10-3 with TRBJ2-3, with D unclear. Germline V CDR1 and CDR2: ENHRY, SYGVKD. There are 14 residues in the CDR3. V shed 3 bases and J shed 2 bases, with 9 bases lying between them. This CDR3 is CAISERRDTDTQYF. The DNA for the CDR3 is TGTGCCATCAGTGAAAGGCGAGACACAGATACGCAGTATTTT.

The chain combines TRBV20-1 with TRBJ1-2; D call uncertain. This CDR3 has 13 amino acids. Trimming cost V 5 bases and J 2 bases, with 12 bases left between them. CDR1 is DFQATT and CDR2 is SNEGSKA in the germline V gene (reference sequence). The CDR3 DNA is TGCAGTGCTGACGCCGGGGTCAACTATGGCTACACCTTC. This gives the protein CSADAGVNYGYTF.

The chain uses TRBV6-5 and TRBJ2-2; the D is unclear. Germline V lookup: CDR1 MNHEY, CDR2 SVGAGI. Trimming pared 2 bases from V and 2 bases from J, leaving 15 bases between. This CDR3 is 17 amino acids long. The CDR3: CASSYALGSPNTGELFF. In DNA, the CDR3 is TGTGCCAGCAGTTACGCCTTGGGTAGTCCCAACACCGGGGAGCTGTTTTTT.

The CDR3 sequence is CASSLTTGTGSNQPQHF. The CDR3 coding sequence is TGTGCCAGCAGTCTTACTACCGGGACAGGGAGCAATCAGCCCCAGCATTTT. The chain recombines TRBV6-1 with TRBJ1-5, with 9 positions matching TRBD1. Germline values: CDR1 MNHNS, CDR2 SASEGT. J was trimmed by 1 base and V by 5 bases; bases with no gene match: 9. This CDR3 is 17 amino acids long.

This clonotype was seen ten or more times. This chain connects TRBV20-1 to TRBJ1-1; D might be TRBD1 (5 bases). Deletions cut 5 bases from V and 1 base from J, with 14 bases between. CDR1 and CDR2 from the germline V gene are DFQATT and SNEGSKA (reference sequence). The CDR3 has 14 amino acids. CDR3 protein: CSAAGSVGNTEAFF. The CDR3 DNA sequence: TGCAGTGCTGCAGGGTCTGTCGGGAACACTGAAGCTTTCTTT.

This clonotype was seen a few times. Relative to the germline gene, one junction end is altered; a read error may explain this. The DNA of the CDR3 is TGCGCCGGCAGTGATGCGGGAGACGTATACGAGCAGTACTTC. As protein: CAGSDAGDVYEQYF. The rearrangement links TRBV10-2 to TRBJ2-7, with 7 positions matching TRBD2. There are 14 residues in the CDR3. Germline V lookup: CDR1 WSHSY, CDR2 SAAADI.

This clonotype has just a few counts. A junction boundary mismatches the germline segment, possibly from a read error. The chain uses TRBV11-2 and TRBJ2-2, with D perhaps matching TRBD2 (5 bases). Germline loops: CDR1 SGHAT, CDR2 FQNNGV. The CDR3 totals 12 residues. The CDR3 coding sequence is TGTGCCAGCAGCTTAGATGCCGGGGAGCCGTTTTTT. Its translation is CASSLDAGEPFF.

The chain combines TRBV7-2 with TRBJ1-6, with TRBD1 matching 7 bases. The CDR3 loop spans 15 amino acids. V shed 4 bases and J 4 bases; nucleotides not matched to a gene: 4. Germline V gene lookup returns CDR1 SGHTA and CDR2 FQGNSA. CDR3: CASSYQTGYNSPLHF. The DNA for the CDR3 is TGTGCCAGCAGCTACCAGACAGGGTATAATTCACCCCTCCACTTT.

CDR3 coding DNA: TGTGCCAGCAGCCCACTAGCGGGAGCCCACGAGCAGTACTTC. This sequence encodes CASSPLAGAHEQYF. V and J are TRBV7-2 and TRBJ2-7; 11 positions agree with TRBD2. The V gene end was trimmed by 5 bases and the J gene end by 5 bases; junction bases not matched to a gene: 5. The length of the CDR3 is 14 residues. Germline values: CDR1 SGHTA, CDR2 FQGNSA.

The DNA of the CDR3 is TGTGCCAGAGAGGCAGGGGAGCTGTTTTTT. Protein product: CAREAGELFF. The chain employs TRBV6-1 and TRBJ2-2; D remains ambiguous. Trimming took off 9 bases at V and 8 bases at J, with 7 bases between the two ends. CDR3 length: 10 residues. Germline V gene sequence: CDR1 MNHNS, CDR2 SASEGT.

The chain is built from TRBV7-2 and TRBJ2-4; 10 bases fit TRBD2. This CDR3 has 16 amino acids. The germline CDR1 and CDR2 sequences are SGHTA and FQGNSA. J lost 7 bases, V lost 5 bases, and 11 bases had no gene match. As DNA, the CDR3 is TGTGCCAGCAGCGACCCCCTAGCGGGAGTTGGTAACATTCAGTACTTC. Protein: CASSDPLAGVGNIQYF.

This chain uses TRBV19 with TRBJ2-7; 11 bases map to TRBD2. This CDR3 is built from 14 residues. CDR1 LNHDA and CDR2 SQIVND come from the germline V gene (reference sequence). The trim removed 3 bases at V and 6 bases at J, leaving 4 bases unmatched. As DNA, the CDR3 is TGTGCCAGTAGTATTAGCGGGAGGGCCCTCGAGCAGTACTTC. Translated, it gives CASSISGRALEQYF.

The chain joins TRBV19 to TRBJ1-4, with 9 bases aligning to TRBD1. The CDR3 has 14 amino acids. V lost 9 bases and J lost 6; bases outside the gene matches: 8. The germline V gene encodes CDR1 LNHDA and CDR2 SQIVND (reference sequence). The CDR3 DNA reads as TGTGCCAGCAACCCGGGACAGGGTCATGAAAAACTGTTTTTT. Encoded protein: CASNPGQGHEKLFF.

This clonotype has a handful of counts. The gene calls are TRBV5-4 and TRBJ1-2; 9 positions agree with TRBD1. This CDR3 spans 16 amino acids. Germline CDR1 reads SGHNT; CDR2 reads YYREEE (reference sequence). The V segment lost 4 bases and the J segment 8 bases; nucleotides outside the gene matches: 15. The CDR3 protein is CASSREPGQGSLGYTF. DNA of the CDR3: TGTGCCAGCAGCCGTGAACCGGGACAGGGCTCCCTGGGCTACACCTTC.

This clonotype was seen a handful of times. CDR3 protein: CATSGLAGQNTGELFF. The CDR3 region has the DNA TGTGCCACCAGTGGCCTAGCGGGACAGAACACCGGGGAGCTGTTTTTT. The V call is TRBV24-1, the J call TRBJ2-2; 9 nucleotides agree with TRBD2. Germline lookup yields CDR1 KGHDR and CDR2 SFDVKD. With V trimmed by 5 bases and J by 1 base, 4 bases remained unmatched. There are 16 residues in the CDR3.

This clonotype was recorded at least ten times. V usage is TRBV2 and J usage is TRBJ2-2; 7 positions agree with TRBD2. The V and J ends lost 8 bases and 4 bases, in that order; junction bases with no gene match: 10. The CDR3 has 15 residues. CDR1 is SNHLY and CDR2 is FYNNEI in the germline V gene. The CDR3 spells CASGGVPLITGELFF. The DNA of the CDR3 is TGTGCCAGCGGGGGGGTACCACTTATCACCGGGGAGCTGTTTTTT.

In nucleotides, the CDR3 is TGTGCCAGCTCAGAACACCCGAACACTGAAGCTTTCTTT. The encoded protein is CASSEHPNTEAFF. The V call is TRBV18, the J call TRBJ1-1; D call uncertain. Germline values: CDR1 KGHSH, CDR2 LQKENI. This CDR3 comprises 13 residues. The V end was cut by 5 bases, the J end by 1 base, with 8 bases between.

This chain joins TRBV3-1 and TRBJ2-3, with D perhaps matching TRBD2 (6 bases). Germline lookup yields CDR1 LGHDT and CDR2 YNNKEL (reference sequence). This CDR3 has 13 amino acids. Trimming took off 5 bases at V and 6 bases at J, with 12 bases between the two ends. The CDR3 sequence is CASSGTLGDTQYF. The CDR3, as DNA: TGTGCCAGCAGCGGGACTCTAGGGGATACGCAGTATTTT.

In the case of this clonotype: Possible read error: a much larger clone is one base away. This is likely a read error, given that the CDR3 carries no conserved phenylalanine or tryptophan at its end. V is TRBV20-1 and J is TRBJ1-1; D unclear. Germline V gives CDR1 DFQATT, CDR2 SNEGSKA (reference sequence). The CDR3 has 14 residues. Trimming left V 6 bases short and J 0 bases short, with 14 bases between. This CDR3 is CSATSVNMNTEAFL. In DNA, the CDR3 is TGCAGTGCGACCAGTGTCAACATGAACACTGAAGCTTTCTTA.